This TCR beta chain is drawn from a study of shared clonotypes between healthy human individuals. Points from the study as a whole: In several donors, 4.5% to 5.5% of naive CD4 clonotypes appeared in common. Specimens sampled were limited to blood, with tissue repertoires likely differing.

Sequencing was performed with immunoSEQ multiplex PCR; in TCRdb, only in-frame clones are kept and a portion is missing. The sample lists around 2,000,000 clones, less than 95% occurring once. Turning to this clone: The antigen is not known.

It was CD45RO-negative cells, positively selected for CCR7, that made up naive CD8 cells, with terminally differentiated effector memory CD45RA+ cells excluded. The study enrolled healthy HIV-negative adults without recent acute infections or vaccinations as donors. V was clipped by 5 bases and J by 7 bases; unmatched bases: 11. Germline assignment: CDR1 SGHNT and CDR2 YYREEE (reference sequence). The CDR3 is made up of 15 amino acids. This clonotype was sampled from a man aged 18 to 30 in good health. The sample taken for sequencing was naive CD8+ T cells sorted from blood. The rearrangement uses TRBV5-4 and TRBJ2-1; TRBD1 agrees at 8 bases. The CDR3 sequence: CASRRGQGGANEQFF. In DNA, the CDR3 is TGTGCCAGCAGAAGAGGACAGGGTGGGGCAAATGAGCAGTTCTTC. Together with reference TRBV5-4 and TRBJ2-1, the CDR3 gives the full variable domain: ETGVTQSPTHLIKTRGQQVTLRCSSQSGHNTVSWYQQALGQGPQFIFQYYREEENGRGNFPPRFSGLQFPNYSSELNVNALELDDSALYLCASRRGQGGANEQFFGPGTRLTVL.